The rows below give T cell receptor beta chains drawn from one sample of a study of T cell responses to AZD1222 COVID-19 vaccine. The protocol was immunoSEQ multiplex PCR, while the TCRdb copy is restricted to in-frame clones and leaves out a portion. The table records 65,000 to 90,000 clones, nearly 90% of them present only once. Source: peripheral blood, taken 28 days after the second AZD1222 dose. Source of these receptors: an adult who received the AZD1222 COVID-19 vaccine. CDR3s include the opening cysteine and the closing phenylalanine or tryptophan. The order of the fields is V gene, J gene, CDR3 protein.

V gene: TRBV27
J gene: TRBJ2-7
CDR3 protein: CASSLTGTGVDEQYF

V gene: TRBV19
J gene: TRBJ2-2
CDR3 protein: CATQKGNLANTGELFF

V gene: TRBV6-1
J gene: TRBJ2-5
CDR3 protein: CASSDGQIIGTETQYF

V gene: TRBV19
J gene: TRBJ1-6
CDR3 protein: CASKIPRDNSPLHF

V gene: TRBV19
J gene: TRBJ2-4
CDR3 protein: CASGDWLLAKNIQYF

V gene: TRBV12-3/TRBV12-4
J gene: TRBJ1-1
CDR3 protein: CASSVRANTEAFF

V gene: TRBV13
J gene: TRBJ2-1
CDR3 protein: CASSLGQLVRNEQFF

V gene: TRBV29-1
J gene: TRBJ1-3
CDR3 protein: CSVGRGVRIRNTIYF

V gene: TRBV2
J gene: TRBJ2-5
CDR3 protein: CASSLHGLAGGVETQYF

V gene: TRBV11-3
J gene: TRBJ1-1
CDR3 protein: CASPIGARRRMNTEAFF

V gene: TRBV7-9
J gene: TRBJ2-1
CDR3 protein: CASSPSTVNEQFF

V gene: TRBV24-1
J gene: TRBJ1-1
CDR3 protein: CATSDSNMEPMNTEAFF

V gene: TRBV7-9
J gene: TRBJ1-2
CDR3 protein: CASSLAPEIYGYTF

V gene: TRBV14
J gene: TRBJ2-7
CDR3 protein: CASSRGLAGGYEQYF

V gene: TRBV5-6
J gene: TRBJ1-1
CDR3 protein: CASSLVEGTEAFF

V gene: TRBV15
J gene: TRBJ2-5
CDR3 protein: CATSQGDSKETQYF

V gene: TRBV18
J gene: TRBJ2-1
CDR3 protein: CASSPLAGVWNEQFF

V gene: TRBV18
J gene: TRBJ2-5
CDR3 protein: CASSGQRETQYF

V gene: TRBV11-3
J gene: TRBJ1-1
CDR3 protein: CASSLARGTEAFF

V gene: TRBV4-2
J gene: TRBJ1-4
CDR3 protein: CASSQAGQGEEKLFF

V gene: TRBV4-3
J gene: TRBJ2-7
CDR3 protein: CASSQVTGGGDEQYF

V gene: TRBV27
J gene: TRBJ1-1
CDR3 protein: CASSFGQNTEAFF

V gene: TRBV2
J gene: TRBJ2-6
CDR3 protein: CASKVGSGANVLTF

V gene: TRBV14
J gene: TRBJ1-1
CDR3 protein: CASSQDGRLNTEAFF